These 20 T cell receptor beta chains share one sample of origin, sequenced in a study of blood T cell repertoires in COVID-19 (dated by TCRdb to 2019 to 2021). The receptor library was made with the immunoSEQ multiplex PCR assay. TCRdb holds this immuneACCESS table with in-frame rearrangements only. Some clones are missing; in checked studies, unresolved V genes explain under half, and the rest has no known cause. The sample table lists fewer than 200,000 clones, around four fifths of them with a count of one. The top ten clones comprise around 7.6% of the sample. The sequencing sample was made of peripheral blood. The source of these receptors is a middle-aged man who had recovered from COVID-19.

The chain uses TRBV27 and TRBJ2-1, with a possible D match to TRBD1 (6 bases). CDR3 length: 13 amino acids. V was clipped by 8 bases and J by 14 bases, with 22 bases between them. CDR1 MNHEY and CDR2 SMNVEV come from the germline V gene (reference sequence). The CDR3 reads CASETRRGEGEFF. The CDR3 DNA follows: TGTGCCAGCGAAACCAGACGGGGCGAGGGGGAGTTCTTC.

The rearrangement joins TRBV7-2 to TRBJ2-3, with D hard to call. Trimming removed 5 bases from V and 3 bases from J, with 12 bases in between. CDR1 is SGHTA and CDR2 is FQGNSA in the germline V gene. The CDR3 extends over 14 amino acids. This CDR3 reads CASSTYERTDTQYF. The CDR3 nucleotides are TGTGCCAGCAGCACTTACGAGAGGACAGATACGCAGTATTTT. The full variable domain, rest sourced from reference TRBV7-2 and TRBJ2-3, is GAGVSQSPSNKVTEKGKDVELRCDPISGHTALYWYRQSLGQGLEFLIYFQGNSAPDKSGLPSDRFSAERTGGSVSTLTIQRTQQEDSAVYLCASSTYERTDTQYFGPGTRLTVL.

With regard to this clone: The sample carries other DNA sequences with the same CDR3. J is TRBJ2-5 and V is TRBV7-9, with D perhaps matching TRBD1 (5 bases). Germline CDR1 is SEHNR and CDR2 is FQNEAQ (reference sequence). CDR3 length: 14 residues. With 1 base removed from V and 3 bases from J, the gap between germline ends came to 9 bases. Written as DNA, the CDR3 is TGTGCCAGCAGCTTAGTTGGCAGGGAAGAGACCCAGTACTTC. It codes for CASSLVGREETQYF.

This chain links TRBV6-5 with TRBJ2-7; TRBD1 matches at 7 bases. V lost 4 bases and J lost 1; bases outside the gene matches: 4. This CDR3 has 14 residues. Germline V lookup: CDR1 MNHEY, CDR2 SVGAGI. CDR3 in amino acids: CASSFRGSSYEQYF. In DNA form, the CDR3 reads TGTGCCAGCAGTTTCAGGGGGTCGTCCTACGAGCAGTACTTC.

In this sample, this clone turned up a few times. The chain couples TRBV6-4 to TRBJ2-3; the match to TRBD1 covers 10 bases. Looked up from germline, CDR1 is MRHNA and CDR2 is SNTAGT. Unmatched junction bases numbered 3, after V lost 4 bases and J lost 2 bases. The CDR3 contains 15 residues. CDR3 nucleotide sequence: TGTGCCAGCAGTGCCGGGACAGGGGCCACAGATACGCAGTATTTT. It encodes CASSAGTGATDTQYF.

V and J are TRBV7-2 and TRBJ1-2, with D unclear. This CDR3 is built from 11 residues. Between the trimmed V and J ends, which lost 1 base and 8 bases, there was a span of 5 bases. Germline V gives CDR1 SGHTA, CDR2 FQGNSA. The CDR3: CASSLVEGYTF. The CDR3, as DNA: TGTGCCAGCAGCTTAGTTGAGGGCTACACCTTC.

The chain couples TRBV24-1 to TRBJ2-1, with TRBD2 identical over 14 bases. Losses at the gene ends were 3 bases for V and 7 bases for J; bases not matched to a gene: 4. The CDR3 extends over 16 amino acids. Germline V CDR1 and CDR2: KGHDR, SFDVKD. The CDR3 is CATSDRGTSGRNEQFF. Here the CDR3 DNA reads TGTGCCACCAGTGATAGAGGGACTAGCGGGAGAAATGAGCAGTTCTTC.

The rearrangement joins TRBV7-6 to TRBJ1-3; 8 nucleotides match TRBD1. Germline V CDR1 and CDR2: SGHVS, FNYEAQ. V lost 4 bases and J lost 2; bases outside the gene matches: 4. The CDR3 runs to 15 residues. CDR3 bases: TGTGCCAGCAGCTCTGGACAGGGCACTGGAAACACCATATATTTT. It codes for CASSSGQGTGNTIYF.

The V and J genes are TRBV9 and TRBJ2-2; 7 nucleotides agree with TRBD1. Unmatched junction bases numbered 12, after V lost 6 bases and J lost 1 base. From germline, CDR1 is SGDLS and CDR2 YYNGEE. The CDR3 has 17 residues. The CDR3: CASTLTSWTGNTGELFF. The CDR3 bases are TGTGCCAGCACCCTCACCTCGTGGACAGGGAACACCGGGGAGCTGTTTTTT.

The chain carries TRBV7-2 and TRBJ2-7, with 7 nucleotides matching TRBD2. Germline CDR1 and CDR2: SGHTA and FQGNSA. The CDR3 has 15 residues. V was pared by 6 bases and J by 2 bases, with 10 bases of the junction left unmatched. CDR3 region: CASSRLAGEAYEQYF. The CDR3, as DNA: TGTGCCAGCAGTCGACTGGCGGGAGAAGCCTACGAGCAGTACTTC.

The V gene is TRBV20-1, the J gene TRBJ2-2, with D possibly matching TRBD2 (5 bases). Trimming shortened V by 3 bases and J by 6 bases, and 14 bases separated the two germline ends. Germline CDR1 DFQATT, CDR2 SNEGSKA (reference sequence). The length of the CDR3 is 14 residues. The CDR3 nucleotides are TGCAGTGCTAGTCCGGAGGCTCTGGCCGGGGAGCTGTTTTTT. Translating it yields CSASPEALAGELFF.

This chain joins TRBV28 and TRBJ2-2, with D unclear. V was clipped by 8 bases and J by 6 bases, with 10 bases between them. Germline assignment: CDR1 MDHEN and CDR2 SYDVKM. The CDR3 sequence is 12 residues long. The DNA of the CDR3 is TGTGCCAGCGGCCTAGGCGCCGGGGAGCTGTTTTTT. Its protein is CASGLGAGELFF.

The genes are TRBV6-5 and TRBJ1-1; D remains unclear. Germline V CDR1 and CDR2: MNHEY, SVGAGI. The CDR3 is made up of 14 amino acids. Trimming stripped 7 bases from V and 4 bases from J, with 16 bases between. The CDR3 reads CASKIVVTATEAFF. CDR3 in DNA: TGTGCCAGCAAGATTGTAGTTACCGCCACTGAAGCTTTCTTT.

This clone was seen once. This rearrangement joins TRBV15 to TRBJ2-1, with 9 bases matching TRBD1. Germline V gives CDR1 LNHNV, CDR2 YYDKDF (reference sequence). The junction had 12 bases not matched to a gene; V was cut back by 5 bases and J by 7 bases. This CDR3 spans 16 amino acids. As DNA, the CDR3 is TGTGCCACCAGCTCGCGAGGGACAGGGCTTTGGAATGAGCAGTTCTTC. Residues: CATSSRGTGLWNEQFF.

This clone was seen more than once but under ten times. The chain recombines TRBV28 with TRBJ1-6, with D hard to call. The germline V gene has CDR1 MDHEN and CDR2 SYDVKM. The CDR3 loop spans 14 amino acids. V was pared by 7 bases and J by 7 bases, with 14 bases between. CDR3 sequence reads: CASISGPGNSPLHF. For the CDR3, the DNA is TGTGCCAGCATTTCAGGCCCAGGAAATTCACCCCTCCACTTT.

In the case of this clone: Other nucleotide sequences from this sample produce the same CDR3. The rearrangement joins TRBV28 to TRBJ1-1; 7 bases are a match to TRBD1. This CDR3 is built from 14 residues. Trimming removed 4 bases from V and 2 bases from J; junction bases left unmatched: 4. Germline lookup yields CDR1 MDHEN and CDR2 SYDVKM. The CDR3 protein is CASSSGTANTEAFF. CDR3 DNA: TGTGCCAGCAGTTCGGGGACAGCAAACACTGAAGCTTTCTTT.

This chain uses TRBV4-1 with TRBJ2-1, with 10 bases lining up with TRBD2. The CDR3 extends over 17 amino acids. Losses at the gene ends were 2 bases for V and 10 bases for J; bases not matched to a gene: 14. CDR1 is MGHRA, CDR2 YSYEKL, per germline. In DNA form, the CDR3 reads TGCGCCAGCAGCCAATCGGGACTAGCGTCCTTCAGGGGAGAGCAGTTCTTC. As protein: CASSQSGLASFRGEQFF.

J is TRBJ2-7 and V is TRBV19; TRBD1 matches at 9 bases. V lost 0 bases to trimming and J lost 1 base; unmatched junction nucleotides: 7. Germline V CDR1 and CDR2: LNHDA, SQIVND (reference sequence). This CDR3 spans 17 amino acids. The CDR3 loop reads CASSIDQTGGASYEQYF. CDR3 bases: TGTGCCAGTAGTATAGACCAAACAGGGGGCGCTTCCTACGAGCAGTACTTC.

The gene calls are TRBV25-1 and TRBJ2-1; 12 bases map to TRBD2. Germline V gene sequence: CDR1 MGHDK, CDR2 SYGVNS. Trimming cost V 2 bases and J 8 bases; bases outside gene matches: 4. The CDR3 totals 15 residues. The CDR3 loop is CASSEASGRAYEQFF. The CDR3 DNA reads TGTGCCAGCAGTGAAGCTAGCGGGAGGGCATATGAGCAGTTCTTC. The variable domain in full, with the rest retrieved from reference TRBV25-1 and TRBJ2-1, is EADIYQTPRYLVIGTGKKITLECSQTMGHDKMYWYQQDPGMELHLIHYSYGVNSTEKGDLSSESTVSRIRTEHFPLTLESARPSHTSQYLCASSEASGRAYEQFFGPGTRLTVL.

With respect to this clone: This same CDR3 is encoded by further DNA sequences in the sample. The V call is TRBV9, the J call TRBJ2-3; 9 positions match TRBD1. The germline gives CDR1 SGDLS, CDR2 YYNGEE. This CDR3 region has 13 residues. Unmatched junction bases numbered 1, after V lost 2 bases and J lost 6 bases. DNA for the CDR3: TGTGCCAGCAGCGTTGGACAGGGGGATACGCAGTATTTT. Translating it yields CASSVGQGDTQYF.